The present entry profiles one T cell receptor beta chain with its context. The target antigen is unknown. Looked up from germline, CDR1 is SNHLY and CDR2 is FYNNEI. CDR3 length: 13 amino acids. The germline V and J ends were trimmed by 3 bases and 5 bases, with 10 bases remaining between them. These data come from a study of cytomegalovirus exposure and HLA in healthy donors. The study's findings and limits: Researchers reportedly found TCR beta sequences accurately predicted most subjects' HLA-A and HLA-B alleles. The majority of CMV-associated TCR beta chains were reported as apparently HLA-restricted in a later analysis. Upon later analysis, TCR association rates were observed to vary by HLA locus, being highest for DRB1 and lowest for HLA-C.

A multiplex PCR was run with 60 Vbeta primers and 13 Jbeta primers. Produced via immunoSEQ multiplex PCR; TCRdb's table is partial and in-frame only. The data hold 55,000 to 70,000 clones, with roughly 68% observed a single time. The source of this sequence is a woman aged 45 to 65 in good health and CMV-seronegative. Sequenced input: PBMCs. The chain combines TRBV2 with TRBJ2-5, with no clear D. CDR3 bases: TGTGCCAGCAGTGATATAACCAGGGAGACCCAGTACTTC. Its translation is CASSDITRETQYF.